The rows below give T cell receptor beta chains drawn from one sample of a study of chemoradiotherapy in HPV16-positive cancers. Here immunoSEQ multiplex PCR was the method, and the copy in TCRdb shows in-frame clones only, minus some. Found here are approximately 12,000 clones, 70% to 85% of them singletons; the top ten hold more than 5%. The sequenced sample was blood, obtained from a patient who underwent chemoradiotherapy. The receptors were sampled from a human donor with HPV-associated anogenital cancer. Each CDR3 is given with its conserved first and last residue. A D gene is named only where the DNA matches it firmly. A clone size is listed for some rows: how often the clone was seen (once, few, many), or a class if it is expanded.

j_call d_call v_call clone_size cdr3_aa cdr3_nt
TRBJ2-6 NA TRBV27 once CASSLSGANVLTF TGTGCCAGCAGTTTGAGTGGGGCCAACGTCCTGACTTTC
TRBJ2-2 NA TRBV5-1 few CASSLNGRNTGELFF TGCGCCAGCAGCTTGAACGGTAGAAACACCGGGGAGCTGTTTTTT
TRBJ2-5 TRBD2 TRBV5-1 few CASTLGGETQYF TGCGCCAGCACCCTGGGAGGGGAGACCCAGTACTTC
TRBJ2-5 NA TRBV5-4 NA CASSRTGRGETQYF TGTGCCAGCTCGAGGACAGGGAGGGGCGAGACCCAGTACTTC
TRBJ2-7 TRBD1 TRBV13 NA CASSSTFLAGGLSSYEQYF TGTGCCAGCAGCTCCACTTTTCTTGCAGGGGGCCTTAGCTCCTACGAGCAGTACTTC
TRBJ2-5 NA TRBV7-2 NA CASSLVKDRRGTQYF TGTGCCAGCAGCTTAGTAAAAGACAGGAGGGGGACCCAGTACTTC
TRBJ2-1 TRBD2 TRBV19 NA CASSNSGGSYNEQFF TGTGCCAGTAGTAATAGCGGGGGGTCCTACAATGAGCAGTTCTTC
TRBJ2-5 TRBD1 TRBV2 NA CASGLDRRIGETQYF TGTGCCAGCGGGTTGGACAGGAGGATTGGAGAGACCCAGTACTTC
TRBJ1-2 TRBD1 TRBV4-1 few CASSQDHTGDGYTF TGCGCCAGCAGCCAAGATCACACAGGGGATGGCTACACCTTC
TRBJ1-2 TRBD1 TRBV7-8 NA CASSLGTGANYGYTF TGTGCCAGCAGCTTAGGGACAGGAGCTAACTATGGCTACACCTTC
TRBJ1-1 TRBD1 TRBV2 NA CASSDRDRGLIEAFF TGTGCCAGCAGTGACCGGGACAGGGGGCTAATTGAAGCTTTCTTT
TRBJ1-5 TRBD1 TRBV11-2 NA CASSDRDRAGTDTQHF TGTGCCAGCAGCGATCGGGACAGGGCAGGCACAGATACGCAGCATTTT
TRBJ2-1 NA TRBV19 once CASRPPGSSYNEQFF TGTGCCAGTAGACCCCCAGGGAGCTCCTACAATGAGCAGTTCTTC
TRBJ2-2 NA TRBV7-9 NA CASSLGRAFNGELFF TGTGCCAGCAGCTTAGGTCGTGCATTTAACGGGGAGCTGTTTTTT
TRBJ2-5 NA TRBV5-1 NA CASSLGQGIGQETQYF TGCGCCAGCAGCTTGGGGCAGGGGATAGGTCAAGAGACCCAGTACTTC